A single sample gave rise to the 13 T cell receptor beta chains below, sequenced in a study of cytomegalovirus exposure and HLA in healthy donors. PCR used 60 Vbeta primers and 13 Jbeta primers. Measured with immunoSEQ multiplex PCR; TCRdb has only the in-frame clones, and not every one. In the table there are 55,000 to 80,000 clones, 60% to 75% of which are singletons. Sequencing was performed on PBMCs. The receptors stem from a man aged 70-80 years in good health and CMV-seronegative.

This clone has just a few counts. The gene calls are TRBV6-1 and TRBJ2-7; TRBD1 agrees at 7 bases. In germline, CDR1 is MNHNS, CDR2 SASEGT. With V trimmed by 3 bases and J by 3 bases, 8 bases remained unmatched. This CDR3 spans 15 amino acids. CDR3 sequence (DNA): TGTGCCAGCAGTGACCCCGGACAGGTCCGCTACGAGCAGTACTTC. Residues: CASSDPGQVRYEQYF.

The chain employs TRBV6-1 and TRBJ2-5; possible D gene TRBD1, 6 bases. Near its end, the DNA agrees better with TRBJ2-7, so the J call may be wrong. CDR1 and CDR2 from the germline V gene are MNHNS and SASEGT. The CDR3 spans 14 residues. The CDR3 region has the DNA TGTGCCAGCAGTGAAGCGGACAGCTCCTACGAGCAGTACTTC. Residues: CASSEADSSYEQYF.

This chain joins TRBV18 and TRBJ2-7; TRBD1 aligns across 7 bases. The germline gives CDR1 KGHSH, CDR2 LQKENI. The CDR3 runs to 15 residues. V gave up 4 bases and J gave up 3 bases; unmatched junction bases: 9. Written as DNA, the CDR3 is TGTGCCAGCTCACAAGGACAGGATACGTTCTACGAGCAGTACTTC. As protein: CASSQGQDTFYEQYF.

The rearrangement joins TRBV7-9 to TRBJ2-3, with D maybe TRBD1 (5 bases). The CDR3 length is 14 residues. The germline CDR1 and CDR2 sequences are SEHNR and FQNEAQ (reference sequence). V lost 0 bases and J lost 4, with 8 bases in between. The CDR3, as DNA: TGTGCCAGCAGCTTAGCGCAGGGCCCAGATACGCAGTATTTT. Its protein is CASSLAQGPDTQYF.

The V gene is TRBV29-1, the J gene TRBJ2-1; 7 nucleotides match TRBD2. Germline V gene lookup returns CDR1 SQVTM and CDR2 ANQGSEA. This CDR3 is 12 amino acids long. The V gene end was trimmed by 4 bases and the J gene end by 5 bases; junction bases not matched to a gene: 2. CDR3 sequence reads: CSVALANNEQFF. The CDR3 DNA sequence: TGCAGCGTTGCACTAGCGAACAATGAGCAGTTCTTC.

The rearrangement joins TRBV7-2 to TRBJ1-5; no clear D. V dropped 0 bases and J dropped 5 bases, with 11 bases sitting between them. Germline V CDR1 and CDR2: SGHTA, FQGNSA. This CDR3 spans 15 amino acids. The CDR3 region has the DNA TGTGCCAGCAGCTTAGCTTCGGCCGCGGATCAGCCCCAGCATTTT. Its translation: CASSLASAADQPQHF.

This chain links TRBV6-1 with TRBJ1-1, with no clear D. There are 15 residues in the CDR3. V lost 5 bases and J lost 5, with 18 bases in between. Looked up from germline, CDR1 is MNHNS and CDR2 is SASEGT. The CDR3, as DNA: TGTGCCAGCAGTTCCCCCCGGCGGGCGAGGACTGAAGCTTTCTTT. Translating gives CASSSPRRARTEAFF.

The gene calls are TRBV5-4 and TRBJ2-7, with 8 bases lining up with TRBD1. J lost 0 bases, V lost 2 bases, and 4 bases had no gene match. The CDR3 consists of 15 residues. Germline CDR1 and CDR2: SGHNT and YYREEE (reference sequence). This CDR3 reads CASSFSTGASYEQYF. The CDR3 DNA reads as TGTGCCAGCAGCTTCTCGACAGGGGCCTCCTACGAGCAGTACTTC.

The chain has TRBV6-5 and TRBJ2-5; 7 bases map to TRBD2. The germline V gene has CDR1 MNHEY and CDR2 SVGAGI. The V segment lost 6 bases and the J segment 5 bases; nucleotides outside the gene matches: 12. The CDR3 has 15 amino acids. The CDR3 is CASSTERGSGETQYF. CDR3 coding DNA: TGTGCCAGCAGCACGGAGCGGGGCTCTGGGGAGACCCAGTACTTC.

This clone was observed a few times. The chain's CDR3 is CASSPLAAVSYNEQFF. In DNA, the CDR3 is TGTGCCAGCAGCCCCCTGGCCGCGGTCTCCTACAATGAGCAGTTCTTC. This chain connects TRBV7-2 to TRBJ2-1; D gene unclear. CDR1 and CDR2 from the germline V gene are SGHTA and FQGNSA. With 5 bases removed from V and 0 bases from J, the gap between germline ends came to 14 bases. The CDR3 runs to 16 residues.

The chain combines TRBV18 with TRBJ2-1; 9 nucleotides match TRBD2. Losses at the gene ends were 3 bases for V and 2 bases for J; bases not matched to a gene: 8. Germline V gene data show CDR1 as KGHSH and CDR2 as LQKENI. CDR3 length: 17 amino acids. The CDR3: CASSPTLAGVTYNEQFF. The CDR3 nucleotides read TGTGCCAGCTCACCGACTTTAGCGGGAGTCACCTACAATGAGCAGTTCTTC.

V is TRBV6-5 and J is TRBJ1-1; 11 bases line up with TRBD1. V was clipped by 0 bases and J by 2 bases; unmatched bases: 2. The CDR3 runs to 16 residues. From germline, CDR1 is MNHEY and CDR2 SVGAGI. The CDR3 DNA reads TGTGCCAGCAGTTACTCTAGGACAGGGGGCAACACTGAAGCTTTCTTT. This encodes CASSYSRTGGNTEAFF.

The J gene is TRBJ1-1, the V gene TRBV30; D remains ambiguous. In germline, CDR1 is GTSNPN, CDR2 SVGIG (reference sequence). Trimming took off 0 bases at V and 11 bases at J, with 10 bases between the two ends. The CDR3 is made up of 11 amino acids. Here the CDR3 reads CAWSVLGEAFF. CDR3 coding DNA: TGTGCCTGGAGTGTATTAGGAGAGGCTTTCTTT.